A selection of T cell receptor beta chains follows, all from one sample in a study of beta chain features in type 1 diabetes. TCRdb's table, derived via immunoSEQ multiplex PCR, lists solely in-frame clones and lacks some. This sample has hundreds of thousands of clones, with about 17% found just once. The sequenced material came from naive CD4+ T cells from blood. The receptors originated from a woman aged 18-35 years in good health. Both conserved end residues are part of each CDR3. Only part of the rows carry a size: once, few, many, or a class if the clone is expanded.

V gene | clone size | CDR3 length | CDR3 protein
TRBV7-3 | once | 14 | CASSLGGANYGYTF
TRBV6-5 | - | 16 | CASSYLPSGPSYGYTF
TRBV7-2 | - | 19 | CASSLVKGLAGGMAGEQYF
TRBV4-2 | few | 20 | CASSQEGPGLAGGRYNEQFF
TRBV2 | - | 15 | CASSEDRASYNEQFF
TRBV5-4 | - | 14 | CASSSVDRGGEQYF
TRBV7-2 | - | 14 | CASSRWTGTYEQYF
TRBV2 | few | 14 | CASRIEKNTGELFF
TRBV7-8 | - | 14 | CASSGFILGDTQYF
TRBV7-9 | - | 13 | CASSLAAMGEQFF
TRBV7-9 | - | 14 | CASSPGLATDTQYF
TRBV7-2 | once | 15 | CASSSRWTGGYGYTF
TRBV6-6 | - | 15 | CASSYRQGAGVGYTF
TRBV18 | few | 15 | CASSPRTGNNQPQHF
TRBV7-3 | - | 15 | CASSLSPTAYNEQFF
TRBV2 | - | 15 | CASSRQDTVNQPQHF
TRBV10-1 | - | 13 | CASSPRQGPEQFF
TRBV18 | - | 16 | CASSPRDGGFDNEQFF
TRBV4-2 | - | 16 | CASSPRYSLTNEKLFF
TRBV28 | few | 14 | CASSTGTERETQYF
TRBV21-1 | many | 15 | CASSKESFGESEAFF
TRBV20-1 | few | 10 | CSATRDTQYF
TRBV7-3 | few | 16 | CASSPRGLAGTDTQYF
TRBV29-1 | once | 18 | CSAKKHPGTNSFKNIQYF
TRBV10-1 | few | 15 | CASSESRGLGNEQFF
TRBV7-9 | - | 16 | CASTQVSGRALNEQFF
TRBV6-5 | - | 14 | CASRPGQGTYEQYF
TRBV29-1 | - | 12 | CSVEYRGGEQFF
TRBV19 | few | 16 | CASSRDRGAVVQPQHF
TRBV27 | - | 14 | CASSFSGSAETQYF
TRBV27 | few | 15 | CASRRNRGNTGELFF
TRBV11-2 | - | 16 | CASSLSLWTSTGELFF
TRBV7-6 | - | 14 | CASSSRTSPETQYF
TRBV19 | few | 14 | CASSIRGTTYEQYF
TRBV25-1 | few | 16 | CAINAQGQGNTGELFF
TRBV11-2 | - | 14 | CASRYSGTHNEQFF
TRBV7-2 | - | 14 | CASIRFPLNTEAFF
TRBV15 | - | 15 | CATSRAGSGQETQYF
TRBV7-9 | many | 13 | CASSAHGEAEQFF
TRBV6-5 | - | 15 | CASSYVSSGANVLTF
TRBV9 | - | 15 | CASSDRGVGTDTQFF
TRBV18 | few | 15 | CASSPLTGTEAAIYF
TRBV5-1 | - | 12 | CASSIDNYGYTF
TRBV6-5 | few | 14 | CASSTQPGLYTIYF
TRBV6-6 | - | 13 | CASSYSWGYEQYF
TRBV15 | - | 17 | CATSRDRGQGINYGYTF
TRBV4-2 | - | 13 | CASSQVKNNEQFF
TRBV10-3 | - | 13 | CAISASNLGEQYF
TRBV23-1 | few | 16 | CASTQNGDSSNQPQHF
TRBV5-1 | few | 14 | CASSFRGITYEQYF
TRBV28 | once | 14 | CASSLAGGRYEQYF
TRBV6-1 | - | 15 | CASSEAPGFTGELFF
TRBV25-1 | - | 13 | CASSAPRVGTQYF
TRBV6-6 | few | 13 | CASSDPVVQPQHF
TRBV2 | - | 11 | CASSDIAEQFF